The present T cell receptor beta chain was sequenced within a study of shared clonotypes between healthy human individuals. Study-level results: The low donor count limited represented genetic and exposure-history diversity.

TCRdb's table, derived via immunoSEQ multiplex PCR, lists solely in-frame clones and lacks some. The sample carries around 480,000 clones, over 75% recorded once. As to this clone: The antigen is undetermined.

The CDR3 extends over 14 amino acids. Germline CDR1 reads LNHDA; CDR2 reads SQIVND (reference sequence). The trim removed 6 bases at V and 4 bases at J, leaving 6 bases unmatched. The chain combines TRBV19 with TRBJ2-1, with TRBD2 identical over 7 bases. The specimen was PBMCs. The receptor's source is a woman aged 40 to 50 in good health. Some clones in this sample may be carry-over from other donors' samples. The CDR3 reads CASRRGGAYNEQFF. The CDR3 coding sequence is TGTGCCAGTAGGCGGGGAGGGGCTTACAATGAGCAGTTCTTC.